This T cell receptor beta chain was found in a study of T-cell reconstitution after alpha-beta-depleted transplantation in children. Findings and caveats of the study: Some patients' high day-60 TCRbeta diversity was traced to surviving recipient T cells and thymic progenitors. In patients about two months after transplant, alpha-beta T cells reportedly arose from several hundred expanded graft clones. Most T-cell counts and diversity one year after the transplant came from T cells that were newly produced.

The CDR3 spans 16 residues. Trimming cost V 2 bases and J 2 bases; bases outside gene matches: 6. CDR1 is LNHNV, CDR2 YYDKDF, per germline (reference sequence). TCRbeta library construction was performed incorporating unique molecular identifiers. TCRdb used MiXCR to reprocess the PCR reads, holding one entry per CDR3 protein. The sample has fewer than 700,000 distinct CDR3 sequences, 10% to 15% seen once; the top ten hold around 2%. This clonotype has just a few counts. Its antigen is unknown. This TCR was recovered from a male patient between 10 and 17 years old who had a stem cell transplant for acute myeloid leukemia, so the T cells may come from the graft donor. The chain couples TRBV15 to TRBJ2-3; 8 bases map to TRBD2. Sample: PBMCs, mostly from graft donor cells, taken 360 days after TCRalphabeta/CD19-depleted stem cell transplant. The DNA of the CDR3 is TGTGCCACCAGCAGAACGGGGCGGGAGGACACAGATACGCAGTATTTT. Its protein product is CATSRTGREDTDTQYF.